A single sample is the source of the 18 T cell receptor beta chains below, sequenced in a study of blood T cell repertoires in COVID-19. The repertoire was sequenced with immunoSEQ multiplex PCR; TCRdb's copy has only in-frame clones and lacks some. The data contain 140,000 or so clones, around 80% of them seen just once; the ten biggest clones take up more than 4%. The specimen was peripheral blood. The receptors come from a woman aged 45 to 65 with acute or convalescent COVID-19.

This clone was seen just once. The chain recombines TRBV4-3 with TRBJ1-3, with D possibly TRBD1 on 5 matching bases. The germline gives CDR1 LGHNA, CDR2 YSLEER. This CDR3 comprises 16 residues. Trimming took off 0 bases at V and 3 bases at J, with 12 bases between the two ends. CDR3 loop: CASSQDGGSSGNTIYF. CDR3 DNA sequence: TGCGCCAGCAGCCAAGATGGGGGGAGTAGTGGAAACACCATATATTTT.

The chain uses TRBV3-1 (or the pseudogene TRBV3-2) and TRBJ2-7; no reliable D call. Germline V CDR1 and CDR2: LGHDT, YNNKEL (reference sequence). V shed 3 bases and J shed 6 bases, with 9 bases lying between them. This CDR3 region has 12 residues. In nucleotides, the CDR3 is TGTGCCAGCAGCCAGGCACGGAGCGAGCAGTACTTC. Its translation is CASSQARSEQYF.

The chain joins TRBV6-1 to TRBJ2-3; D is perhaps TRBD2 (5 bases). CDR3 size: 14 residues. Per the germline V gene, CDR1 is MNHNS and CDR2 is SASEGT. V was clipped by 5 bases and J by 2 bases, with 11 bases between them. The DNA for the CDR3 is TGTGCCAGCAGTTCCCCGGGGTCCACAGATACGCAGTATTTT. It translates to CASSSPGSTDTQYF.

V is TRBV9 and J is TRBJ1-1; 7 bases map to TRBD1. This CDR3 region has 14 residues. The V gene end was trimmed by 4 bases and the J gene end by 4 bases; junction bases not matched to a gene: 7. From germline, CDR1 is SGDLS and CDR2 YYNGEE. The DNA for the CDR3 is TGTGCCAGCAGCCCTAGACAGGGTTCCACTGAAGCTTTCTTT. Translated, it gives CASSPRQGSTEAFF.

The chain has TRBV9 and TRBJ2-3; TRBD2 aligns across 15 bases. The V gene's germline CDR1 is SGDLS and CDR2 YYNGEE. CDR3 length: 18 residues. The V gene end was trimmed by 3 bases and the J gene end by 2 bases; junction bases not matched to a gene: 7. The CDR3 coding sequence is TGTGCCAGCAGCGGTGGGACTAGCGGGGGGCGGTCCACAGATACGCAGTATTTT. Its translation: CASSGGTSGGRSTDTQYF.

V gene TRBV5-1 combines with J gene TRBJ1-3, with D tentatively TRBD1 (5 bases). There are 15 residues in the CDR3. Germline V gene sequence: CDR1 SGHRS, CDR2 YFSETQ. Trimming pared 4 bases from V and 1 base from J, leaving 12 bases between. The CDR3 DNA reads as TGCGCCAGCAGCATTACGGGGGGGTCTGGAAACACCATATATTTT. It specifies CASSITGGSGNTIYF.

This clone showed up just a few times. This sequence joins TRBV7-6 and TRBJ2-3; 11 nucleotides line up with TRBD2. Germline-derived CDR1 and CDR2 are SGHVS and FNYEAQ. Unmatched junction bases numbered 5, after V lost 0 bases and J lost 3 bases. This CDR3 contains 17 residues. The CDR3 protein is CASSLASASGGTDTQYF. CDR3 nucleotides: TGTGCCAGCAGCTTAGCGAGTGCTAGCGGGGGGACAGATACGCAGTATTTT.

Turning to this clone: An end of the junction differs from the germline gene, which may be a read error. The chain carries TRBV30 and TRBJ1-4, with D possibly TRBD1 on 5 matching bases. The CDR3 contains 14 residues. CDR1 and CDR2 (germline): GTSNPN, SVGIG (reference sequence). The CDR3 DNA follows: TGTGCCTGGAGTGTTGGGGGGACTAGTGAAAAACTGTTTTTT. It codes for CAWSVGGTSEKLFF.

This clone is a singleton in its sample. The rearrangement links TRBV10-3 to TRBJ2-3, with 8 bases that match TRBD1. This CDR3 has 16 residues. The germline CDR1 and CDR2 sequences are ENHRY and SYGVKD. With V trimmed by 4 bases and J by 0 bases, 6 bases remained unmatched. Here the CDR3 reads CAISGTGTGSTDTQYF. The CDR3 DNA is TGTGCCATCAGTGGGACCGGGACAGGAAGCACAGATACGCAGTATTTT.

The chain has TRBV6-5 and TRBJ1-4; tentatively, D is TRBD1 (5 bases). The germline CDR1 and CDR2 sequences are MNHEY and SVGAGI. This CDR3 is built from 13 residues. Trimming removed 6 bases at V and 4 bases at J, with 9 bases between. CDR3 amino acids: CASSGGVNEKLFF. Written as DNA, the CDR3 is TGTGCCAGCAGCGGGGGAGTTAATGAAAAACTGTTTTTT.

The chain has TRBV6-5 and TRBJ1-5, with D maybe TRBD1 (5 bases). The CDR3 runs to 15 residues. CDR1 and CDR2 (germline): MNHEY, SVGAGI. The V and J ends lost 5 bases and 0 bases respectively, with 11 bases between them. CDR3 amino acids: CASSRGKNSNQPQHF. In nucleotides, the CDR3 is TGTGCCAGCAGTAGGGGAAAGAATAGCAATCAGCCCCAGCATTTT.

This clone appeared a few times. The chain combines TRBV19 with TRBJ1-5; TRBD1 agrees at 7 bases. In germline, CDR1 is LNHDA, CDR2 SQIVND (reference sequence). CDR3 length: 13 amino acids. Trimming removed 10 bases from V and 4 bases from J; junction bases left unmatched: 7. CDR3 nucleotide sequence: TGTGCCACCCGGGACAGCTCAAATCAGCCCCAGCATTTT. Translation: CATRDSSNQPQHF. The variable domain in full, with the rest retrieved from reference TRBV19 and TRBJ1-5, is DGGITQSPKYLFRKEGQNVTLSCEQNLNHDAMYWYRQDPGQGLRLIYYSQIVNDFQKGDIAEGYSVSREKKESFPLTVTSAQKNPTAFYLCATRDSSNQPQHFGDGTRLSIL.

In DNA, the CDR3 is TGTGCCAGCAGTTCTCGCTTGGGCGGGGACACGCAGTATTTT. Translation gives CASSSRLGGDTQYF. V and J are TRBV6-2 or TRBV6-3 and TRBJ2-3, with a possible D match to TRBD2 (6 bases). The CDR3 has 14 residues. Germline V gene lookup returns CDR1 MNHEY and CDR2 SVGEGT. Trimming took 4 bases from V and 9 from J, leaving 17 bases between them.

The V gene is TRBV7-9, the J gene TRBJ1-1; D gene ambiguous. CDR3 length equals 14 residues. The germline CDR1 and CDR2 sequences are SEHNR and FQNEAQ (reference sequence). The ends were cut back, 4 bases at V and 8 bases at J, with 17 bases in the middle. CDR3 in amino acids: CASSYGEPKREAFF. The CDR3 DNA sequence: TGTGCCAGCAGCTACGGGGAACCAAAGCGCGAAGCTTTCTTT.

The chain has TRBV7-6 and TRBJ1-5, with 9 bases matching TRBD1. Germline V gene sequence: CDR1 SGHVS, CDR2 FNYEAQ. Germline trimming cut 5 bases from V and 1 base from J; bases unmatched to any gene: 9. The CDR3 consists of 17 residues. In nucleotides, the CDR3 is TGTGCCAGCAGCCTGTCCGGGACAGGGAAAAGCAATCAGCCCCAGCATTTT. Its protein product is CASSLSGTGKSNQPQHF.

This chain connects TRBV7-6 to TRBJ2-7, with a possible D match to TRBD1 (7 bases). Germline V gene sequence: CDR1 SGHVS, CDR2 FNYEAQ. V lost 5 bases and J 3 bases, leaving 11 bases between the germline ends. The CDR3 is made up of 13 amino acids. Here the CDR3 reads CASSAGTDYEQYF. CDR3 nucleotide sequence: TGTGCCAGCAGCGCGGGGACAGACTACGAGCAGTACTTC. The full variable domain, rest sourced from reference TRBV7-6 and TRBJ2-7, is GAGVSQSPRYKVTKRGQDVALRCDPISGHVSLYWYRQALGQGPEFLTYFNYEAQQDKSGLPNDRFSAERPEGSISTLTIQRTEQRDSAMYRCASSAGTDYEQYFGPGTRLTVT.

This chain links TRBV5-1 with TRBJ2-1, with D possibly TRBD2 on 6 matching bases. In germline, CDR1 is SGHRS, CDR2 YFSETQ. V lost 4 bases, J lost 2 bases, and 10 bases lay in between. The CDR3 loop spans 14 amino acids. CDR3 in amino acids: CASSEAGTYNEQFF. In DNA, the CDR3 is TGCGCCAGCAGCGAGGCGGGGACCTACAATGAGCAGTTCTTC.

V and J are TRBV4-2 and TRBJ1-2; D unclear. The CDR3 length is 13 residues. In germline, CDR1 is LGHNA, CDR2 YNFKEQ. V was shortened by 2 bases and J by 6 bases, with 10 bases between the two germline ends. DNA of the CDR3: TGTGCCAGCAGCCAAACCGGGAACAATGGCTACACCTTC. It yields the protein CASSQTGNNGYTF.